These T cell receptor beta chains were read from a single sample in a study of cytomegalovirus exposure and HLA in healthy donors. Only in-frame clones appear in the TCRdb table, and some are missing; sequencing was by immunoSEQ multiplex PCR. The table has 100,000 to 150,000 clones, over 60% seen once. The source material was PBMCs. These receptors came from a male donor in good health and CMV-seropositive. Both conserved end residues are trimmed from each CDR3. D genes are given only for firm matches.

j_call: TRBJ2-3; d_call: TRBD2; v_call: TRBV5-1; cdr3_aa: ASSTGLAGGYTQY
j_call: TRBJ1-4; d_call: TRBD1; v_call: TRBV5-1; cdr3_aa: ASSFRQGEKLF
j_call: TRBJ1-1; d_call: -; v_call: TRBV7-2; cdr3_aa: ASSLIVIRGYTEAF
j_call: TRBJ1-2; d_call: -; v_call: TRBV6-5; cdr3_aa: ASTKGGSGYT
j_call: TRBJ2-1; d_call: TRBD2; v_call: TRBV4-1; cdr3_aa: ASSQASGGAGRRNEQF
j_call: TRBJ2-7; d_call: -; v_call: TRBV7-9; cdr3_aa: ASSSGRQPYEQY
j_call: TRBJ1-1; d_call: -; v_call: TRBV7-9; cdr3_aa: ASSLGQGTYTEAF
j_call: TRBJ2-7; d_call: -; v_call: TRBV5-1; cdr3_aa: AGSFGVQGEQY
j_call: TRBJ1-6; d_call: -; v_call: TRBV27; cdr3_aa: ASSFRGNSPLH
j_call: TRBJ2-7; d_call: TRBD2; v_call: TRBV5-1; cdr3_aa: ASSLTSGSREQY
j_call: TRBJ2-1; d_call: -; v_call: TRBV7-3; cdr3_aa: ASSLSYHSYNEQF
j_call: TRBJ1-1; d_call: -; v_call: TRBV18; cdr3_aa: ASSPPGGYTEAF